These 21 T cell receptor beta chains originate from one sample sequenced in a study of Tregs in tolerant kidney transplant recipients (dated by TCRdb to about 2019). Reading the label with the study, this specimen's time point is: blood sample drawn before combined kidney and bone marrow transplant. Libraries were constructed by the immunoSEQ multiplex PCR assay. TCRdb took this table from immuneACCESS and kept in-frame rearrangements with V and J called. Such tables lack part of the clones; where checked against another copy, unresolved V genes explain under half of the gap, and the rest is unexplained. The sample table shows 55,000 to 80,000 clones, and 95% to 98% are seen once. The ten largest clones represent 0.34% of the sample. The sample was Tregs from blood, taken before the transplant. Receptors were obtained from a human donor who received a combined kidney and bone marrow transplant.

This clone has a single count. The V call is TRBV7-7, the J call TRBJ2-1; 7 bases line up with TRBD2. Trimming cost V 1 base and J 6 bases; bases outside gene matches: 6. The CDR3 contains 15 residues. The V gene's germline CDR1 is SSHAT and CDR2 FNYEAQ (reference sequence). The CDR3 nucleotides are TGTGCCAGCAGCTTAGGGCTAGCGGAGTCCAATGAGCAGTTCTTC. Protein product: CASSLGLAESNEQFF. Looking up the rest from reference TRBV7-7 and TRBJ2-1 gives the full variable domain: GAGVSQSPRYKVTKRGQDVTLRCDPISSHATLYWYQQALGQGPEFLTYFNYEAQPDKSGLPSDRFSAERPEGSISTLTIQRTEQRDSAMYRCASSLGLAESNEQFFGPGTRLTVL.

This sequence joins TRBV18 and TRBJ1-1; TRBD1 might be the D (5 bases). Trimming shortened V by 5 bases and J by 1 base, and 17 bases separated the two germline ends. This CDR3 spans 16 amino acids. Germline lookup yields CDR1 KGHSH and CDR2 LQKENI. CDR3: CASSSLGFQGNTEAFF. The CDR3 coding sequence is TGTGCCAGCTCATCGTTAGGATTTCAGGGGAACACTGAAGCTTTCTTT.

A single count supports this clone. The chain combines TRBV7-8 with TRBJ2-1; 14 bases agree with TRBD2. V trimming: 7 bases; J trimming: 13 bases; junction bases outside the gene matches: 12. The germline gives CDR1 SGHVS, CDR2 FQNEAQ. The CDR3 consists of 15 residues. CDR3 nucleotides: TGTGCCAGCACCCAAAAGGGGACTAGCGGGAGCTTACAGTTCTTC. Residues: CASTQKGTSGSLQFF.

This clone was recorded only once. The gene calls are TRBV5-1 and TRBJ1-5; D unclear. The CDR3 spans 16 residues. Germline values: CDR1 SGHRS, CDR2 YFSETQ. V lost 1 base, J lost 7 bases, and 18 bases lay in between. CDR3 sequence: CASSLFPGTMNQPQHF. In nucleotides, the CDR3 is TGCGCCAGCAGCTTGTTCCCAGGTACAATGAACCAGCCCCAGCATTTT.

CDR3 coding DNA: TGTGCCAGCAGCCGCGGGACGGCACAGTTCTTC. This translates into CASSRGTAQFF. The rearrangement joins TRBV5-4 to TRBJ2-1, with D possibly TRBD2 on 6 matching bases. Germline V gene sequence: CDR1 SGHNT, CDR2 YYREEE (reference sequence). V lost 4 bases to trimming and J lost 13 bases, with 12 bases between them. The CDR3 has 11 residues.

This rearrangement joins TRBV19 to TRBJ1-2, with 7 bases aligning to TRBD1. This CDR3 has 12 residues. Losses at the gene ends were 6 bases for V and 5 bases for J; bases not matched to a gene: 3. CDR1 is LNHDA, CDR2 SQIVND, per germline (reference sequence). The CDR3 spells CASRTGIYGYTF. The CDR3 nucleotides read TGTGCCAGTAGGACAGGGATATATGGCTACACCTTC.

The chain combines TRBV7-2 with TRBJ2-3; 7 nucleotides match TRBD2. CDR1 and CDR2 (germline): SGHTA, FQGNSA. This CDR3 is built from 18 residues. Unmatched junction bases numbered 15, after V lost 4 bases and J lost 2 bases. In nucleotides, the CDR3 is TGTGCCAGCAGCTCCCCTTGGGTGGCGGGGGAAAACACAGATACGCAGTATTTT. Its protein is CASSSPWVAGENTDTQYF.

The chain couples TRBV7-3 to TRBJ2-7; D is perhaps TRBD2 (5 bases). Between the trimmed V and J ends, which lost 5 bases and 0 bases, there was a span of 17 bases. CDR3 length equals 16 residues. CDR1 SGHTA and CDR2 FQGTGA come from the germline V gene. The CDR3 nucleotides read TGTGCCAGCAGCAACCGGACTCGCGCTAGCTCCTACGAGCAGTACTTC. It encodes CASSNRTRASSYEQYF.

The chain couples TRBV10-3 to TRBJ2-1; D is undetermined. Germline V CDR1 and CDR2: ENHRY, SYGVKD. V lost 6 bases and J 10 bases, leaving 16 bases between the germline ends. The CDR3 length is 13 residues. CDR3 loop: CAIRQYPAREQFF. The CDR3 DNA sequence: TGTGCCATCAGGCAGTACCCGGCGCGGGAGCAGTTCTTC.

The J gene is TRBJ1-5, the V gene TRBV18; possibly TRBD1 for D (5 bases). The ends were cut back, 3 bases at V and 0 bases at J, with 9 bases in the middle. Germline values: CDR1 KGHSH, CDR2 LQKENI. The CDR3 covers 15 residues. The CDR3 loop is CASSPGGYSNQPQHF. Here the CDR3 DNA reads TGTGCCAGCTCACCGGGGGGTTATAGCAATCAGCCCCAGCATTTT. The full variable domain, with the rest looked up from reference TRBV18 and TRBJ1-5, is NAGVMQNPRHLVRRRGQEARLRCSPMKGHSHVYWYRQLPEEGLKFMVYLQKENIIDESGMPKERFSAEFPKEGPSILRIQQVVRGDSAAYFCASSPGGYSNQPQHFGDGTRLSIL.

V and J are TRBV29-1 and TRBJ2-3; 9 positions agree with TRBD2. The CDR3 is made up of 14 amino acids. Germline-derived CDR1 and CDR2 are SQVTM and ANQGSEA. With 2 bases clipped from V and 6 bases from J, the junction kept 6 bases outside the gene matches. DNA of the CDR3: TGCAGCGTTGAACCGAGCGGGGGGCGGGATACGCAGTATTTT. The encoded protein is CSVEPSGGRDTQYF.

The chain has TRBV5-1 and TRBJ2-7, with 9 nucleotides matching TRBD1. CDR3 length equals 16 residues. Unmatched junction bases numbered 8, after V lost 3 bases and J lost 1 base. Germline V gene data show CDR1 as SGHRS and CDR2 as YFSETQ. The CDR3 bases are TGCGCCAGCAGCTCTTTACCGGGACAGGGATCCTACGAGCAGTACTTC. Translation: CASSSLPGQGSYEQYF.

The rearrangement joins TRBV7-9 to TRBJ2-5; 10 bases map to TRBD2. CDR1 SEHNR and CDR2 FQNEAQ come from the germline V gene (reference sequence). The CDR3 is 15 amino acids. The V gene end was trimmed by 3 bases and the J gene end by 4 bases; junction bases not matched to a gene: 5. The DNA of the CDR3 is TGTGCCAGCAGCTTCCAACTAGCGGGGACAGAGACCCAGTACTTC. It yields the protein CASSFQLAGTETQYF.

The V gene is TRBV18, the J gene TRBJ1-2, with TRBD1 matching 8 bases. The CDR3 is 14 residues long. V was clipped by 3 bases and J by 4 bases; unmatched bases: 4. Germline CDR1 reads KGHSH; CDR2 reads LQKENI. The CDR3 DNA reads TGTGCCAGCTCACCCCAGGGGGCCGGCTATGGCTACACCTTC. As protein: CASSPQGAGYGYTF.

The chain links TRBV19 to TRBJ1-5; D is ambiguous. CDR3 length: 16 amino acids. Trimming removed 2 bases at V and 2 bases at J, with 13 bases between. CDR1 and CDR2 (germline): LNHDA, SQIVND (reference sequence). CDR3 sequence: CASSITTPSGNQPQHF. As DNA, the CDR3 is TGTGCCAGTAGTATAACGACACCCTCTGGCAATCAGCCCCAGCATTTT.

The chain carries TRBV19 and TRBJ1-2; the D is unclear. Trimming shortened V by 3 bases and J by 3 bases, and 2 bases separated the two germline ends. Germline V CDR1 and CDR2: LNHDA, SQIVND (reference sequence). The CDR3 is 11 residues long. The CDR3 DNA follows: TGTGCCAGTAGTATCTACTATGGCTACACCTTC. It is translated as CASSIYYGYTF. Supplemented by reference TRBV19 and TRBJ1-2, the full variable domain reads DGGITQSPKYLFRKEGQNVTLSCEQNLNHDAMYWYRQDPGQGLRLIYYSQIVNDFQKGDIAEGYSVSREKKESFPLTVTSAQKNPTAFYLCASSIYYGYTFGSGTRLTVV.

This rearrangement joins TRBV21-1 to TRBJ1-5. TRBV21-1 is described as a pseudogene. The CDR3 sequence is 16 residues long. The CDR3 loop is CASSRTGRESNQPQHF. In DNA, the CDR3 is TGTGCCAGCAGCAGAACAGGGAGGGAAAGCAATCAGCCCCAGCATTTT.

The rearrangement joins TRBV5-1 to TRBJ2-3, with 7 nucleotides matching TRBD1. This CDR3 has 14 residues. J lost 3 bases, V lost 5 bases, and 6 bases had no gene match. Germline lookup yields CDR1 SGHRS and CDR2 YFSETQ. This CDR3 reads CASRGGILTDTQYF. The CDR3 nucleotides are TGCGCCAGCAGAGGGGGCATTTTGACAGATACGCAGTATTTT.

This clone came up once. CDR3: CASSLRQANQPQHF. In DNA form, the CDR3 reads TGTGCCAGCAGTTTACGACAGGCTAATCAGCCCCAGCATTTT. The V call is TRBV27, the J call TRBJ1-5, with a possible D match to TRBD1 (6 bases). V lost 2 bases to trimming and J lost 4 bases, with 9 bases between them. The CDR3 runs 14 residues. Germline CDR1 MNHEY, CDR2 SMNVEV (reference sequence).

The J gene is TRBJ2-3, the V gene TRBV30; D may be TRBD1 (5 bases). Per germline, CDR1 GTSNPN and CDR2 SVGIG (reference sequence). Trimming stripped 1 base from V and 4 bases from J, with 12 bases between. This CDR3 is 14 amino acids long. The CDR3 sequence is CAWSAGMGSDTQYF. The CDR3 DNA reads as TGTGCCTGGAGTGCAGGGATGGGCTCAGATACGCAGTATTTT.

CDR3 DNA: TGTGCCAGTTCTTCGGACAGGGCTGGAAACACCATATATTTT. Amino acids: CASSSDRAGNTIYF. The V call is TRBV18, the J call TRBJ1-3; TRBD1 matches 8 bases. Per germline, CDR1 KGHSH and CDR2 LQKENI. After removal of 9 bases from V and 2 bases from J, the junction contained 6 bases not matched to a gene. The CDR3 covers 14 residues.